The TCR beta chain under discussion was sequenced for a study of T cell clones after liver transplantation. Study results and caveats: Small, mixed patient groups and varying post-transplant times limit these conclusions.

Concerning this clone: As yet, its antigen is unknown.

Trimming took 5 bases from V and 7 from J; bases not matched to a gene: 12. Looked up from germline, CDR1 is SGHVS and CDR2 is FQNEAQ. CDR3 length: 16 amino acids. Method: immunoSEQ multiplex PCR; TCRdb's copy keeps in-frame clones and lacks some. The sample lists some 75,000 clones, 80% occurring once. The V and J genes are TRBV7-8 and TRBJ2-2; 8 bases line up with TRBD1. The sample consisted of CD4+ T cells from blood, taken before liver transplant. This receptor was taken from a human donor who received a liver transplant. CDR3 in DNA: TGTGCCAGCAGCCCAGAGCGGCAGGGGGCCGACGGGGAGCTGTTTTTT. It encodes CASSPERQGADGELFF.